This passage covers 32 T cell receptor beta chains from one sample sequenced in a study of T cells after yellow fever vaccination. TCRdb processed the 5' RACE reads anew with MiXCR; each CDR3 protein has one entry. Among 300,000 or so distinct CDR3 sequences listed, approximately 7% were seen once. The sample consisted of PBMCs, taken around 45 days after the first yellow fever vaccination. These receptors were taken from a man aged 18 to 35 who received the YFV17D yellow fever vaccine.

The chain employs TRBV12-3 or TRBV12-4 and TRBJ1-1; 7 nucleotides agree with TRBD1. This CDR3 region has 12 residues. V dropped 3 bases and J dropped 10; count of bases not matched to a gene: 5. Here the CDR3 DNA reads TGTGCCAGCAGTTTCGGTACAGGGGTAGCTTTCTTT. Encoded protein: CASSFGTGVAFF.

The CDR3 region is CATSRGGRQTTEAFF. Here the CDR3 DNA reads TGTGCCACCAGCAGAGGTGGTAGGCAAACGACTGAAGCTTTCTTT. The chain employs TRBV15 and TRBJ1-1; D gene uncertain. Trimming stripped 1 base from V and 5 bases from J, with 14 bases between. This CDR3 region has 15 residues. The germline gives CDR1 LNHNV, CDR2 YYDKDF (reference sequence). Full variable domain (missing parts from reference TRBV15 and TRBJ1-1): DAMVIQNPRYQVTQFGKPVTLSCSQTLNHNVMYWYQQKSSQAPKLLFHYYDKDFNNEADTPDNFQSRRPNTSFCFLDIRSPGLGDTAMYLCATSRGGRQTTEAFFGQGTRLTVV.

This chain's CDR3 is CASSLVNREETQYF. In DNA, the CDR3 is TGTGCCAGCAGCTTAGTTAACAGAGAAGAGACCCAGTACTTC. The gene calls are TRBV7-9 and TRBJ2-5; D call uncertain. The CDR3 has 14 amino acids. Trimming cost V 1 base and J 3 bases, with 9 bases left between them. Looked up from germline, CDR1 is SEHNR and CDR2 is FQNEAQ (reference sequence).

This CDR3 reads CASRAKGLGGGSYNEQFF. The CDR3 bases are TGCGCCAGCAGGGCCAAGGGTCTCGGGGGAGGCTCCTACAATGAGCAGTTCTTC. The V and J genes are TRBV4-3 and TRBJ2-1, with D possibly matching TRBD2 (6 bases). Trimming left V 6 bases short and J 0 bases short, with 21 bases between. Germline CDR1 is LGHNA and CDR2 is YSLEER. This CDR3 has 18 amino acids.

J is TRBJ1-2 and V is TRBV20-1, with D possibly TRBD1 on 5 matching bases. Germline V gives CDR1 DFQATT, CDR2 SNEGSKA (reference sequence). The V and J ends lost 5 bases and 2 bases respectively, with 12 bases between them. This CDR3 spans 13 amino acids. CDR3 sequence reads: CSASRDGNYGYTF. The CDR3 nucleotides read TGCAGTGCTTCCCGGGACGGAAACTATGGCTACACCTTC.

V gene TRBV10-3 combines with J gene TRBJ1-1; TRBD1 matches at 7 bases. V lost 7 bases, J lost 5 bases, and 10 bases stayed unmatched. The germline gives CDR1 ENHRY, CDR2 SYGVKD. The CDR3 is 14 amino acids. The chain's CDR3 is CAITNTGVGTEAFF. The CDR3, as DNA: TGTGCCATCACTAATACAGGGGTTGGAACTGAAGCTTTCTTT.

The chain uses TRBV10-3 and TRBJ2-1, with 13 bases fitting TRBD2. Germline CDR1 ENHRY, CDR2 SYGVKD. This CDR3 has 20 residues. V trimming: 4 bases; J trimming: 7 bases; junction bases outside the gene matches: 19. The CDR3 sequence is CAISGSTSGGAVISRNEQFF. CDR3 sequence (DNA): TGTGCCATCAGTGGGTCCACTAGCGGGGGGGCTGTTATTAGTCGGAATGAGCAGTTCTTC.

This clonotype was seen only a few times. This chain links TRBV12-3 or TRBV12-4 with TRBJ1-1; D remains ambiguous. CDR3 length: 11 residues. V was shortened by 4 bases and J by 10 bases, with 10 bases between the two germline ends. The CDR3 nucleotides read TGTGCCAGCAGTTCCACCCGGGGAGCTTTCTTT. Translated, it gives CASSSTRGAFF.

This clonotype was seen a few times. This chain connects TRBV4-1 to TRBJ1-3; D unresolved. The germline V gene encodes CDR1 MGHRA and CDR2 YSYEKL. Trimming took 2 bases from V and 4 from J, leaving 6 bases between them. The CDR3 consists of 13 residues. CDR3 coding DNA: TGCGCCAGCAGCCAATCTCCCGGAAACACCATATATTTT. Translating gives CASSQSPGNTIYF.

The table lists this clonotype with a few counts. The chain carries TRBV5-1 and TRBJ2-3, with a weak D call TRBD2 (6 bases). V was clipped by 0 bases and J by 1 base, with 15 bases between them. Germline CDR1 and CDR2: SGHRS and YFSETQ. The CDR3 runs 17 residues. The CDR3 loop reads CASSLAPLASGTDTQYF. In nucleotides, the CDR3 is TGCGCCAGCAGCTTGGCCCCGCTAGCGAGCGGCACAGATACGCAGTATTTT.

The V and J genes are TRBV29-1 and TRBJ2-7, with D possibly being TRBD1 or TRBD2 (6 bases each). Germline values: CDR1 SQVTM, CDR2 ANQGSEA. This CDR3 has 12 amino acids. Trimming took off 4 bases at V and 5 bases at J, with 12 bases between the two ends. CDR3: CSVAGGLDEQYF. Here the CDR3 DNA reads TGCAGCGTTGCTGGGGGGCTGGACGAGCAGTACTTC.

This clonotype showed up just a few times. The genes are TRBV29-1 and TRBJ2-7; tentative D call: TRBD2 (5 bases). V lost 4 bases to trimming and J lost 3 bases, with 19 bases between them. The CDR3 loop spans 15 amino acids. Germline-derived CDR1 and CDR2 are SQVTM and ANQGSEA. DNA of the CDR3: TGCAGCGTTGTACGGGGTTTGGGTCAAGGCTACGAGCAGTACTTC. Amino acids: CSVVRGLGQGYEQYF.

This clonotype has a handful of counts. The genes are TRBV10-3 and TRBJ1-5; D perhaps matches TRBD1 (5 bases). In germline, CDR1 is ENHRY, CDR2 SYGVKD. V was shortened by 3 bases and J by 0 bases, with 9 bases between the two germline ends. The CDR3 runs to 15 residues. CDR3 region: CAISDGTDSNQPQHF. For the CDR3, the DNA is TGTGCCATCAGTGATGGGACTGATAGCAATCAGCCCCAGCATTTT.

This clonotype was counted at least ten times. J is TRBJ2-2 and V is TRBV5-1, with D possibly being TRBD1 or TRBD2 (6 bases each). The germline V and J ends were trimmed by 4 bases and 4 bases, with 20 bases remaining between them. This CDR3 is 17 amino acids long. CDR1 SGHRS and CDR2 YFSETQ come from the germline V gene. The CDR3 region is CASSPTPGGIFTGELFF. The DNA of the CDR3 is TGCGCCAGCAGCCCCACACCCGGGGGCATCTTCACCGGGGAGCTGTTTTTT.

This clonotype was observed many times. The CDR3 DNA reads TGTGCCAGCAGTTACTACGGGAGCTATGGCTACACCTTC. Protein product: CASSYYGSYGYTF. V gene TRBV6-5 combines with J gene TRBJ1-2; no reliable D call. Trimming stripped 1 base from V and 4 bases from J, with 7 bases between. Germline V lookup: CDR1 MNHEY, CDR2 SVGAGI. CDR3 length: 13 residues.

CDR3 nucleotide sequence: TGTGCCAGCAGCCAACTGAGGAACACCGGGGAGCTGTTTTTT. The encoded protein is CASSQLRNTGELFF. V is TRBV3-1 and J is TRBJ2-2; D is unclear. V was cut by 2 bases and J by 1 base, with 5 bases left in between. The germline CDR1 and CDR2 sequences are LGHDT and YNNKEL (reference sequence). This CDR3 has 14 amino acids.

This clonotype was seen only a few times. The rearrangement links TRBV7-6 to TRBJ2-7, with D unresolved. The CDR3 totals 12 residues. Trimming cost V 5 bases and J 0 bases, with 5 bases left between them. CDR1 and CDR2 from the germline V gene are SGHVS and FNYEAQ. DNA for the CDR3: TGTGCCAGCAGCATTGACTCCTACGAGCAGTACTTC. Encoded protein: CASSIDSYEQYF.

This clonotype was picked up a small number of times. This chain uses TRBV4-3 with TRBJ2-3; tentatively, D is TRBD2 (7 bases). Trimming cost V 2 bases and J 4 bases, with 16 bases left between them. The germline CDR1 and CDR2 sequences are LGHNA and YSLEER. This CDR3 contains 16 residues. The CDR3 coding sequence is TGCGCCAGCAGCCAACTCTTCCGGGGGGCGGCAGATACGCAGTATTTT. It encodes CASSQLFRGAADTQYF.

The chain uses TRBV28 and TRBJ2-7; possibly TRBD2 for D (5 bases). The length of the CDR3 is 14 residues. Germline-derived CDR1 and CDR2 are MDHEN and SYDVKM. V was pared by 4 bases and J by 4 bases, with 14 bases between. CDR3 coding DNA: TGTGCCAGCAGTTCGCTCGGACTGACTTACGAGCAGTACGTC. Translated: CASSSLGLTYEQYV.

This clonotype turned up a few times. The genes are TRBV5-6 and TRBJ2-5; D remains ambiguous. Looked up from germline, CDR1 is SGHDT and CDR2 is YYEEEE. Trimming took off 2 bases at V and 5 bases at J, with 19 bases between the two ends. The CDR3 length is 16 residues. The CDR3: CASSFDPGLQGETQYF. In DNA, the CDR3 is TGTGCCAGCAGCTTTGACCCCGGGCTGCAAGGGGAGACCCAGTACTTC.

This clonotype turned up a few times. The V gene is TRBV29-1, the J gene TRBJ2-2; 9 positions match TRBD1. V lost 4 bases and J lost 6; bases outside the gene matches: 6. This CDR3 contains 14 residues. Looked up from germline, CDR1 is SQVTM and CDR2 is ANQGSEA. DNA of the CDR3: TGCAGCGTTGGTGACAGGGGGAGACCCGGGGAGCTGTTTTTT. Translation gives CSVGDRGRPGELFF.

For this clonotype: A read error may produce the germline difference seen at one junction end. The V and J genes are TRBV20-1 and TRBJ1-1, with D unclear. The CDR3 spans 16 residues. Germline loops: CDR1 DFQATT, CDR2 SNEGSKA (reference sequence). In nucleotides, the CDR3 is TGCTGTGCTAGACCCAGGTTGGGGTCTGGGAACACTGAAGCTTTCTTT. It translates to CCARPRLGSGNTEAFF.

This clonotype showed up just a few times. The V call is TRBV6-5, the J call TRBJ2-2; TRBD2 might be the D (6 bases). V shed 4 bases and J shed 2 bases, with 11 bases lying between them. This CDR3 comprises 15 residues. Germline assignment: CDR1 MNHEY and CDR2 SVGAGI. CDR3 nucleotide sequence: TGTGCCAGCAGTTTCGGGACTCCCAACACCGGGGAGCTGTTTTTT. Translating it yields CASSFGTPNTGELFF.

This clonotype has a handful of counts. The rearrangement uses TRBV4-1 and TRBJ2-3; D perhaps matches TRBD1 (5 bases). CDR3 size: 13 residues. Trimming removed 5 bases at V and 11 bases at J, with 17 bases between. CDR1 and CDR2 (germline): MGHRA, YSYEKL. The CDR3 here is CASSSQALGEQYF. CDR3 DNA: TGCGCCAGCAGCTCCCAGGCCCTAGGGGAGCAGTATTTT.

This clonotype was seen more than once but under ten times. The chain uses TRBV6-2 or TRBV6-3 and TRBJ1-1, with D unresolved. This CDR3 has 14 residues. Germline V gives CDR1 MNHEY, CDR2 SVGEGT. Trimming stripped 0 bases from V and 10 bases from J, with 15 bases between. The CDR3 coding sequence is TGTGCCAGCAGTTACTCGATCTCTCGAGCAGGAGCTTTCTTT. Translation gives CASSYSISRAGAFF.

The V and J genes are TRBV5-1 and TRBJ2-1; 13 positions match TRBD2. The J segment lost 3 bases and the V segment lost 4 bases, leaving 4 bases of the junction unmatched. This CDR3 is 16 amino acids long. The V gene's germline CDR1 is SGHRS and CDR2 YFSETQ. The CDR3 DNA reads as TGCGCCAGCAGCCCACTAGCGGGGGGGCTCTACAATGAGCAGTTCTTC. It encodes CASSPLAGGLYNEQFF.

The chain recombines TRBV7-3 with TRBJ1-1; no clear D gene. The germline gives CDR1 SGHTA, CDR2 FQGTGA. The CDR3 is 13 amino acids. Trimming took 4 bases from V and 0 from J, leaving 6 bases between them. Here the CDR3 reads CASSSTLNTEAFF. DNA for the CDR3: TGTGCCAGCAGCTCGACTTTGAACACTGAAGCTTTCTTT.

The V call is TRBV5-1, the J call TRBJ1-1; no clear D. With 4 bases removed from V and 3 bases from J, the gap between germline ends came to 19 bases. Germline assignment: CDR1 SGHRS and CDR2 YFSETQ. The length of the CDR3 is 16 residues. The CDR3 bases are TGCGCCAGCAGCCCATTCCTCGAAGGGCGGGACACTGAAGCTTTCTTT. Encoded protein: CASSPFLEGRDTEAFF.

The chain has TRBV2 and TRBJ2-1; 10 nucleotides match TRBD2. The J segment lost 4 bases and the V segment lost 8 bases, leaving 8 bases of the junction unmatched. CDR1 is SNHLY, CDR2 FYNNEI, per germline. The CDR3 runs 15 residues. CDR3 nucleotide sequence: TGTGCCAGCCTTCCGGGTAGCGGGGGGTACAATGAGCAGTTCTTC. Translation: CASLPGSGGYNEQFF.

At least ten counts were recorded for this clonotype. The V call is TRBV7-3, the J call TRBJ2-2; D is uncertain. This CDR3 has 15 amino acids. From germline, CDR1 is SGHTA and CDR2 FQGTGA. Trimming shortened V by 1 base and J by 0 bases, and 6 bases separated the two germline ends. CDR3: CASSLIPSNTGELFF. Written as DNA, the CDR3 is TGTGCCAGCAGCTTAATCCCCTCGAACACCGGGGAGCTGTTTTTT. Supplemented by reference TRBV7-3 and TRBJ2-2, the full variable domain reads GAGVSQTPSNKVTEKGKYVELRCDPISGHTALYWYRQSLGQGPEFLIYFQGTGAADDSGLPNDRFFAVRPEGSVSTLKIQRTERGDSAVYLCASSLIPSNTGELFFGEGSRLTVL.

This chain joins TRBV30 and TRBJ2-1; D remains ambiguous. In germline, CDR1 is GTSNPN, CDR2 SVGIG (reference sequence). The ends were cut back, 0 bases at V and 10 bases at J, with 4 bases in the middle. The CDR3 covers 10 residues. The DNA of the CDR3 is TGTGCCTGGAGTGTGCGGGAGCAGTTCTTC. Translating it yields CAWSVREQFF.

The chain employs TRBV19 and TRBJ1-4; D gene uncertain. Germline CDR1 reads LNHDA; CDR2 reads SQIVND (reference sequence). The CDR3 consists of 14 residues. V lost 5 bases and J 3 bases, leaving 10 bases between the germline ends. The CDR3 DNA is TGTGCCAGTAGTGTACTAGCGGCTAATGAAAAACTGTTTTTT. Translating gives CASSVLAANEKLFF.